This TCR beta chain was captured in a study of identical twins. This clonotype occurred many times. The donors were all healthy and Caucasian. The CDR3 is 14 amino acids. Germline loops: CDR1 MGHDK, CDR2 SYGVNS. V was pared by 10 bases and J by 7 bases, with 20 bases between. From the 5' RACE reads, TCRdb called clonotypes with MiXCR, one entry per CDR3 protein. The sample lists approximately 590,000 distinct CDR3 sequences, nearly 10% occurring once. Separately, the same data were catalogued under a study of yellow fever vaccine responses in identical twins.

Sequenced input: PBMCs. The rearrangement joins TRBV25-1 to TRBJ2-1; TRBD1 might be the D (5 bases). This clonotype was sampled from a woman aged 18-29 years in good health. Here the CDR3 reads CATGDSIPINEQFF. The DNA for the CDR3 is TGTGCCACCGGTGACAGCATTCCCATAAATGAGCAGTTCTTC. The entire variable domain, with the rest obtained from reference TRBV25-1 and TRBJ2-1, is as follows: EADIYQTPRYLVIGTGKKITLECSQTMGHDKMYWYQQDPGMELHLIHYSYGVNSTEKGDLSSESTVSRIRTEHFPLTLESARPSHTSQYLCATGDSIPINEQFFGPGTRLTVL.